This entry describes one TCR beta chain. This clonotype was seen at least ten times. Its antigen has not been determined. Base qualities are not recorded, but no much larger clone differs from it by a single base. The sample's treatment or condition, from its label and the paper: live attenuated yellow fever vaccine strain. Two biological replicates of bulk PBMCs were collected at each blood-draw timepoint. PBMCs were isolated from peripheral blood using a standard Ficoll-Paque protocol. TriZol was used to extract RNA from bulk PBMCs, from CD4 and CD8 fractions, and from dextramer-positive and dextramer-negative fractions. TCRdb lists the instrument as Illumina NovaSeq 6000. Synthesis of TCR cDNA relied on 5'RACE template switching, a step that introduced a universal primer site along with unique molecular identifiers. Priming of cDNA synthesis was performed from both the TCR alpha and TCR beta constant segments. Library amplification used two PCR steps, and the second PCR step added sample barcodes and sequencing adapters. Sequencing of libraries was done on Illumina HiSeq 2500 (2x100 bp) or NovaSeq (2x150 bp). On the study's bioinformatics: Reads were demultiplexed and collapsed into UMI consensus sequences with MIGEC, and V(D)J alignment was performed with MiXCR. Vaccine-responding clonotypes were defined with edgeR using replicate PBMC samples, requiring FDR below 0.01 and a log2 fold change above 5 up to day 15. Each bulk clonotype received a CD4 or CD8 identity based on whether the sequenced CD4 or CD8 repertoire contained that clonotype at higher abundance. In TCRdb, the public reads were trimmed at Q25 with fastp and aligned with MiXCR, with productive beta chains retained. Every CDR3 protein is listed once, alongside the most common genes and DNA of its rows. TCRdb's processing, not the authors', yielded these V and J calls. Here the sample has approximately 240,000 distinct CDR3 sequences; 3.6% occur a single time. The leading ten clones occupy under 20% of the sample.

This specimen belongs to a study of T cells after yellow fever vaccination (dated by TCRdb to the late 2010s). Regarding the study in general: Libraries from fractions with low cell numbers were prepared with the SMART-Seq v4 Ultra Low Input RNA kit. Blood was drawn at multiple timepoints before and after primary and secondary immunization, with bulk PBMC replicates and cell subsets isolated. To follow T-cell clones before and after both primary and booster YFV17D yellow fever vaccination, bulk TCR alpha and beta repertoires underwent longitudinal sequencing. The cohort comprised two healthy male donors, one aged 18 to 30 and one aged 30 to 40 years.

Here is what the overall study found, with its caveats: A small share of clonotypes was detected in both CD4 and CD8 compartments, with the overlap likely arising from convergent recombination. Most clones expanded after primary vaccination were re-detected after the booster (around 96% of CD4 and roughly 85% of CD8), suggesting broad memory maintenance. Because abundant contaminating clonotypes from the bulk population could be contained in FACS-sorted repertoires, computational filtering was required. Because the study included only a couple of donors, the extent to which the findings can be generalized is limited. Compared with the primary T-cell response, the secondary T-cell response was faster but weaker, reaching its peak on day 5 rather than on day 15.

According to the germline V gene (reference sequence), CDR1 reads DFQATT and CDR2 reads SNEGSKA. The CDR3 runs 11 residues from the cysteine to the phenylalanine. This entry keeps only the CDR3 DNA: 33 bases, framed from base 1. Trimming takes 6 bases from V and 2 bases from J, and the germline ends sit 6 bases apart. This material consisted of PBMCs, taken 15 days after the yellow fever booster vaccination. The receptor's source is a man between 18 and 35 years old who received the YFV17D yellow fever vaccine. The V and J genes are TRBV20-1 and TRBJ2-3, with the D gene call left open. The DNA reads TGCAGTGCCACCCTCACAGATACGCAGTATTTT. It codes for CSATLTDTQYF.